The sequence of this T cell receptor (beta chain) was determined in a study of blood T cells in healthy people across ages (dated by TCRdb to about 2015). Turning to the overall study: Template switching captured roughly one uniquely barcoded TCR beta cDNA molecule per two T cells in model experiments. Age-related changes in TCR beta repertoire diversity were measured in the study by deep sequencing normalized with unique cDNA molecular identifiers. To avoid experimental bias, donors of different ages were randomly spread across the sequencing lanes. Using the same blood draw, the study looked at two additional independent replicas of 1 million unique cDNA reads for two donors, one aged 18 to 30 and the other aged 80 or older. Four age groups were formed from the donors: young (average about 17 years), middle-aged (approximately 40), aged (roughly 59) and long-lived (roughly 88). General study outcomes and caveats: Total diversity estimates from one million sequenced T cells were considered lower bounds and underestimates. There was a strong correlation between observed TCR beta diversity and the percentage of naive T cells measured by flow cytometry. Compared with the aged group, the long-lived group had more naive CD4+ T cells, fewer expanded clones and increased TCR diversity, a pattern suggesting age selection. As age increased, observed TCR beta diversity per million T cells dropped in a roughly linear way, and a significant reduction was already evident by age 40. The CMV infection status of donors was not known, potentially confounding age-related changes in expanded clonotypes. Because profiling used bulk unsorted PBMCs, naive and antigen-experienced compartments could not be compared conclusively.

Libraries were constructed by 5' RACE. TCRdb lists the instrument as Illumina HiSeq 2500. The second PCR ran for roughly 6 to 11 cycles and used a J-beta primer mix along with a sample-barcoded 5' primer. A unique molecular identifier was introduced onto each TCR beta cDNA molecule by a template-switch 5' adaptor carrying 12 random nucleotides. At least 2.5 million CDR3-containing paired-end reads were obtained from each sample. First-strand cDNA synthesis was performed from all RNA using the Mint cDNA synthesis kit, with priming by a TRBC-specific oligonucleotide. Following uracil-DNA glycosylase treatment, a first 18-cycle PCR with universal primers M1SS and BC2_uni_R was performed on all cDNA. On the authors' methods: Each sample was normalized by randomly selecting 1 million high-quality reads, each carrying a distinct molecular identifier. Instead of being binned into consensus sequences, reads that shared molecular identifiers were thrown out. MiTCR, with a Q25 quality threshold and the strictest error-elimination algorithm, was used for CDR3 identification, clonotype clustering and error correction. Lower-bound total TCR beta diversity was estimated with a nonparametric unseen species model using Euler transformation. TCRdb reanalyzed the raw reads on its own, using fastp at Q25 for trimming and MiXCR for clone calling, and kept in-frame beta chains. Entries are consolidated by CDR3 protein sequence, retaining the most common genes and DNA. TCRdb, rather than the study authors, made the V and J calls. The sample table contains just over 1 million distinct CDR3 sequences; only one count was recorded for 45% of them. In total, the top ten clones hold 15% to 20% of the sample.

This clonotype was seen a few times. Its cognate antigen has yet to be identified. Base quality data are lacking; no much larger clone is found one base away. The donors were roughly 40 Caucasian individuals from Russia, aged 6 to 90 years, who were systemically healthy. Each donor gave ten milliliters of peripheral blood, collected into EDTA-treated Vacutainer tubes. PBMCs were isolated by Ficoll-Paque density-gradient centrifugation, with at least 6 million obtained per sample. Total RNA, at least 6 micrograms per sample, was extracted from PBMCs with Trizol reagent. Naive CD45RAhigh/CD27high T cell percentages were measured by flow cytometry on a PBMC aliquot from every donor. Looking up the germline V gene yields CDR1 SQVTM and CDR2 ANQGSEA. The V end gives up 7 bases and the J end 8 bases, leaving 16 bases in the junction not matched to a gene. From the cysteine up to the phenylalanine, the CDR3 has a length of 15 residues. Only CDR3 DNA is held: 45 bases, read in frame from base 1.

This receptor was taken from a woman aged 55 to 70 in good health. The chain was built from TRBV29-1 and TRBJ2-1, with 8 middle bases fitting TRBD1. Sequenced input: blood. Here is the DNA: TGCAGCGCAAAACCCATTAGGACAGGGATCTATGAGCAGTTCTTC. It translates as CSAKPIRTGIYEQFF.